The next 10 T cell receptor beta chains were all read from a single sample in a study of sequential checkpoint blockade in melanoma. Using immunoSEQ multiplex PCR, the repertoire was profiled, and TCRdb retains in-frame clones only, with some absent. The table includes roughly 13,000 clones, less than 55% detected once. Treatment specified: randomized to nivolumab then ipilimumab (arm A) or the reverse (arm B). Material: CD8+ T cells sorted from blood (inferred from file names), obtained from a patient given nivolumab and ipilimumab in sequence. These receptors all come from a human donor with melanoma.

This clone was seen a few times. J is TRBJ2-1 and V is TRBV6-1; D is perhaps TRBD2 (5 bases). The V gene lost 8 bases and the J gene lost 5 bases, with 13 bases spanning the gap. The CDR3 runs 13 residues. CDR1 and CDR2 from the germline V gene are MNHNS and SASEGT. The CDR3 nucleotides are TGTGCCAGCGTGGGCTACGGGAACAATGAGCAGTTCTTC. It yields the protein CASVGYGNNEQFF.

This clone was observed once. The V gene is TRBV10-3, the J gene TRBJ2-1; TRBD2 matches at 8 bases. V trimming: 0 bases; J trimming: 3 bases; junction bases outside the gene matches: 7. The CDR3 has 17 amino acids. Germline assignment: CDR1 ENHRY and CDR2 SYGVKD. This CDR3 reads CAISESGRAGDYNEQFF. CDR3 sequence (DNA): TGTGCCATCAGTGAGTCAGGTCGAGCGGGGGACTACAATGAGCAGTTCTTC.

For this clone: This sample includes further DNA sequences coding for the same CDR3. The chain couples TRBV7-8 to TRBJ1-1, with D unclear. Trimming pared 5 bases from V and 1 base from J, leaving 14 bases between. This CDR3 has 15 residues. Germline loops: CDR1 SGHVS, CDR2 FQNEAQ. Here the CDR3 DNA reads TGTGCCAGCAGCCCTCTTACGGTAGAGAACACTGAAGCTTTCTTT. Its translation: CASSPLTVENTEAFF. The full variable domain, rest sourced from reference TRBV7-8 and TRBJ1-1, is GAGVSQSPRYKVAKRGQDVALRCDPISGHVSLFWYQQALGQGPEFLTYFQNEAQLDKSGLPSDRFFAERPEGSVSTLKIQRTQQEDSAVYLCASSPLTVENTEAFFGQGTRLTVV.

The J gene is TRBJ2-1, the V gene TRBV15, with D possibly matching TRBD2 (5 bases). Germline loops: CDR1 LNHNV, CDR2 YYDKDF (reference sequence). V shed 8 bases and J shed 2 bases, with 16 bases lying between them. The CDR3 is 15 residues long. Here the CDR3 reads CATSRARETYNEQFF. CDR3 DNA sequence: TGTGCCACCTCCCGGGCTAGGGAGACCTACAATGAGCAGTTCTTC.

The chain is built from TRBV7-9 and TRBJ2-7; D may be TRBD2 (5 bases). The V end lost 5 bases, the J end lost 3 bases, and 20 bases lay between the germline ends. Germline CDR1 reads SEHNR; CDR2 reads FQNEAQ (reference sequence). This CDR3 is 16 amino acids long. The CDR3 DNA sequence: TGTGCCAGCAGCCCTTCCTTTGGAGGCGGAGACTACGAGCAGTACTTC. Amino acids: CASSPSFGGGDYEQYF.

The chain employs TRBV10-3 and TRBJ2-5; D may be TRBD1 (5 bases). V gave up 0 bases and J gave up 5 bases, with 7 bases separating them. CDR3 length equals 13 residues. The germline V gene encodes CDR1 ENHRY and CDR2 SYGVKD. The CDR3 nucleotides read TGTGCCATCAGTGAGTCTGCAGGGGAGACCCAGTACTTC. Protein product: CAISESAGETQYF.

This clone was counted a few times. V is TRBV9 and J is TRBJ1-1, with a weak D call TRBD1 (6 bases). Looked up from germline, CDR1 is SGDLS and CDR2 is YYNGEE. The CDR3 consists of 16 residues. Deletions cut 3 bases from V and 1 base from J, with 16 bases between. The CDR3 DNA reads TGTGCCAGCAGCGGAATACAGGGAATCCCGAACACTGAAGCTTTCTTT. It yields the protein CASSGIQGIPNTEAFF.

The chain has TRBV25-1 and TRBJ2-1; TRBD1 matches 9 bases. V was clipped by 3 bases and J by 8 bases; unmatched bases: 11. CDR1 is MGHDK and CDR2 is SYGVNS in the germline V gene. The CDR3 consists of 16 residues. The CDR3 coding sequence is TGTGCCAGCAGTGATTATCGGACAGGGGATGTCGATGAGCAGTTCTTC. It codes for CASSDYRTGDVDEQFF. Full variable domain (outside the CDR3, taken from reference TRBV25-1 and TRBJ2-1): EADIYQTPRYLVIGTGKKITLECSQTMGHDKMYWYQQDPGMELHLIHYSYGVNSTEKGDLSSESTVSRIRTEHFPLTLESARPSHTSQYLCASSDYRTGDVDEQFFGPGTRLTVL.

The chain combines TRBV12-2 with TRBJ2-3; no check of the table's D call, TRBD2, against the DNA was made. TRBV12-2 is recorded as a pseudogene. The CDR3 contains 16 residues. The CDR3 sequence: CASRLAERGGGDTQYF. Written as DNA, the CDR3 is TGTGCAAGTCGCTTAGCTGAGCGGGGGGGCGGAGATACGCAGTATTTT.

The rearrangement links TRBV4-1 to TRBJ2-7; 8 bases line up with TRBD1. Germline trimming cut 3 bases from V and 4 bases from J; bases unmatched to any gene: 14. This CDR3 is built from 17 residues. From germline, CDR1 is MGHRA and CDR2 YSYEKL. In nucleotides, the CDR3 is TGCGCCAGCAGCCATCGCGGGCGGGTGACAGGGGAATACGAGCAGTACTTC. It specifies CASSHRGRVTGEYEQYF.